These T cell receptor beta chains were read from a single sample in a study of shared clonotypes between healthy human individuals. This table comes from immunoSEQ multiplex PCR, and its TCRdb copy is limited to in-frame clones, with some not included. The table lists millions of clones, about 94% of them singletons. Sequenced: naive CD8+ T cells sorted from blood. The source of these receptors is a man aged 18 to 35 in good health. The CDR3 runs from the conserved cysteine through the conserved F or W. A D gene is named only where the DNA matches it firmly. Expanded clones are given a class, and other clones once, few, many or no size at all.

length | J | size | D | V | DNA | CDR3
13 | TRBJ2-7 | - | - | TRBV30 | TGTGCCTGGAGGACGACACTGACCTACGAGCAGTACTTC | CAWRTTLTYEQYF
15 | TRBJ2-3 | - | - | TRBV27 | TGTGCCAGCAGTCCCAGGACAGCTAGCACAGATACGCAGTATTTT | CASSPRTASTDTQYF
16 | TRBJ2-2 | - | - | TRBV28 | TGTGCCAGCAGTTTCTACGGGAGAAAGAACACCGGGGAGCTGTTTTTT | CASSFYGRKNTGELFF
14 | TRBJ2-7 | - | - | TRBV4-1 | TGCGCCAGCAGCCAAGAAAGAGGTACCTACGAGCAGTACTTC | CASSQERGTYEQYF
16 | TRBJ2-7 | - | TRBD2 | TRBV6-5 | TGTGCCAGCAGTTACCGGGGCGGGAGGAGCTCCTACGAGCAGTACTTC | CASSYRGGRSSYEQYF
16 | TRBJ1-6 | - | - | TRBV5-5 | TGTGCCACCTCACTGGAGGACGCCCCATATCGGTCACCCCTCCACTTT | CATSLEDAPYRSPLHF
18 | TRBJ2-7 | - | - | TRBV4-1 | TGCGCCAGCAGCCAAGTGCCCCCCATACAGACAGGTCTGGACGAGCAGTACTTC | CASSQVPPIQTGLDEQYF
12 | TRBJ1-1 | - | - | TRBV7-9 | TGTGCCAGCAGCGCCCGTCCCCTGGGGGCTTTCTTT | CASSARPLGAFF
12 | TRBJ2-5 | - | - | TRBV11-1 | TGTGCCAGCAGCCTCAAGGGAGAGACCCAGTACTTC | CASSLKGETQYF
13 | TRBJ1-1 | - | - | TRBV27 | TGTGCCAGCAGACAGTACGAGAACACTGAAGCTTTCTTT | CASRQYENTEAFF
15 | TRBJ2-3 | once | TRBD2 | TRBV11-1 | TGTGCCAGCAGCTCTCTAGCGGATAGCACAGATACGCAGTATTTT | CASSSLADSTDTQYF
12 | TRBJ1-2 | once | - | TRBV11-2 | TGTGCCAGCAGCTTAGCCAGGAACGGCTACACCTTC | CASSLARNGYTF
15 | TRBJ2-3 | - | - | TRBV19 | TGTGCCAGTAGTATAAGTCAAGGGTCCACAGATACGCAGTATTTT | CASSISQGSTDTQYF
14 | TRBJ2-5 | - | - | TRBV6-5 | TGTGCCAGCGGGGGGACACTCACCAAAGAGACCCAGTACTTC | CASGGTLTKETQYF
16 | TRBJ2-1 | - | TRBD2 | TRBV2 | TGTGCCAGCAGCGATACCGGGACTAGCGACTACAATGAGCAGTTCTTC | CASSDTGTSDYNEQFF
13 | TRBJ1-1 | - | - | TRBV5-6 | TGTGCCAGCAGCACTGACGGAAACACTGAAGCTTTCTTT | CASSTDGNTEAFF
16 | TRBJ2-1 | - | TRBD1 | TRBV11-3 | TGTGCCAGCAGCAAATCGACAGGGTGGGGTGACAATGAGCAGTTCTTC | CASSKSTGWGDNEQFF
12 | TRBJ2-2 | - | - | TRBV27 | TGTGCCAGCAGTCCCGTAGGCGGGGAGCTGTTTTTT | CASSPVGGELFF
15 | TRBJ2-1 | - | TRBD1 | TRBV5-1 | TGCGCCAGCAGCCCAGGACAGGACCAGCCGTGGGAGCAGTTCTTC | CASSPGQDQPWEQFF
14 | TRBJ1-6 | - | TRBD1 | TRBV27 | TGTGCCAGCAGTTCGGGACAGTTAAGTTCACCCCTCCACTTT | CASSSGQLSSPLHF
15 | TRBJ2-1 | - | TRBD2 | TRBV4-3 | TGCGCCAGCAGCCAAGACCGCGGACTAGCCAATGAGCAGTTCTTC | CASSQDRGLANEQFF
19 | TRBJ1-4 | - | TRBD1 | TRBV7-8 | TGTGCCAGCAGCCAGATTATGGCAGGGGGTATGCCAACTAATGAAAAACTGTTTTTT | CASSQIMAGGMPTNEKLFF
15 | TRBJ2-5 | - | TRBD1 | TRBV4-3 | TGCGCCAGCAGCCGAGTAGGGACAGTCCAAGAGACCCAGTACTTC | CASSRVGTVQETQYF
13 | TRBJ1-2 | - | TRBD1 | TRBV19 | TGTGCCAGTAGCTGGGGGACAGGGGATGGCTACACCTTC | CASSWGTGDGYTF
13 | TRBJ1-2 | - | - | TRBV29-1 | TGCAGCGTTGTTGGAGGGTCAGGCGATGGCTACACCTTC | CSVVGGSGDGYTF
15 | TRBJ2-7 | - | TRBD1 | TRBV9 | TGTGCCAGCAGCGTAGATGACAGGGATTCCGACGAGCAGTACTTC | CASSVDDRDSDEQYF
19 | TRBJ2-3 | - | TRBD2 | TRBV9 | TGTGCCAGCAGCGGAGGGCCCCAGGGAGCGGGGCCAACAGCCGATACGCAGTATTTT | CASSGGPQGAGPTADTQYF